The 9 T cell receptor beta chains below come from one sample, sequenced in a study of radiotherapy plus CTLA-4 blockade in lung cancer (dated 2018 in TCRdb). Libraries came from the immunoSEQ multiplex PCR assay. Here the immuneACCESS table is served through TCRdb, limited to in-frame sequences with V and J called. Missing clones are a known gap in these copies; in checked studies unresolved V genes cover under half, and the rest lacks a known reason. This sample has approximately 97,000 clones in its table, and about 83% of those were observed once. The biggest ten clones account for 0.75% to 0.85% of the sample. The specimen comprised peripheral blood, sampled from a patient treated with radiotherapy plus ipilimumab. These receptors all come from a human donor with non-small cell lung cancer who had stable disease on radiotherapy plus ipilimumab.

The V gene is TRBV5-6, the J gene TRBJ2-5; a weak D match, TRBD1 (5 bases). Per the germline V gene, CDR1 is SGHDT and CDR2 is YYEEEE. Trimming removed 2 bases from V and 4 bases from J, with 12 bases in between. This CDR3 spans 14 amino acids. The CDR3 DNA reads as TGTGCCAGCAGCTTCCCGGGCAGGGCAGAGACCCAGTACTTC. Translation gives CASSFPGRAETQYF.

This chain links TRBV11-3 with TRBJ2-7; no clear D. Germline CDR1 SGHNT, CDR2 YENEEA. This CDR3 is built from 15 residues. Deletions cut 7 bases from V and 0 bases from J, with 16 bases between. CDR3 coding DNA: TGTGCCAGCACTAGGAGCAACAGTTTCTCCTACGAGCAGTACTTC. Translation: CASTRSNSFSYEQYF.

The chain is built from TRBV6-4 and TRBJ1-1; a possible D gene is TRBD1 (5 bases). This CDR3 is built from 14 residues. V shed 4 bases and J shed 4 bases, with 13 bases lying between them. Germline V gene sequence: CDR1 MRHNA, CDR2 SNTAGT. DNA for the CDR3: TGTGCCAGCAGTGGTGTGGGACGGAGCACTGAAGCTTTCTTT. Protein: CASSGVGRSTEAFF.

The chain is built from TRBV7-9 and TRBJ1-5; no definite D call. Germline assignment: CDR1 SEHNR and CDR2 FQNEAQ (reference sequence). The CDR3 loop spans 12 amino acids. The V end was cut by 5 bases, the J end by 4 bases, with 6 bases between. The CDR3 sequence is CASSAPNQPQHF. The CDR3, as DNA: TGTGCCAGCAGCGCCCCTAATCAGCCCCAGCATTTT. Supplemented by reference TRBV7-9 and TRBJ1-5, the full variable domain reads DTGVSQNPRHKITKRGQNVTFRCDPISEHNRLYWYRQTLGQGPEFLTYFQNEAQLEKSRLLSDRFSAERPKGSFSTLEIQRTEQGDSAMYLCASSAPNQPQHFGDGTRLSIL.

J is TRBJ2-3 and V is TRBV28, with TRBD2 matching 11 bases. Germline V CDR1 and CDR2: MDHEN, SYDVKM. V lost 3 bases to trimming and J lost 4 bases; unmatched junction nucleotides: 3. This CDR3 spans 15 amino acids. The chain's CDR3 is CASSLTSGVADTQYF. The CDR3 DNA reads TGTGCCAGCAGTTTGACTAGCGGGGTCGCAGATACGCAGTATTTT.

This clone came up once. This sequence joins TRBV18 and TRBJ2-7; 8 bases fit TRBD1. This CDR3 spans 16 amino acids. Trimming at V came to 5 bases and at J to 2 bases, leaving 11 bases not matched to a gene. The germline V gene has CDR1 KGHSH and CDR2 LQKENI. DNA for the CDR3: TGTGCCAGCTCAGCACGGACAGGGCTACTAACCTACGAGCAGTACTTC. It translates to CASSARTGLLTYEQYF.

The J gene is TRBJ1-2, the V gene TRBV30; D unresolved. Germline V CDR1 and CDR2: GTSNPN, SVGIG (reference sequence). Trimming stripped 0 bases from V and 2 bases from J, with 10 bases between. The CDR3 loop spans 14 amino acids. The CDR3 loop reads CAWSVGRPNYGYTF. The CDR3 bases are TGTGCCTGGAGTGTAGGCCGGCCCAACTATGGCTACACCTTC.

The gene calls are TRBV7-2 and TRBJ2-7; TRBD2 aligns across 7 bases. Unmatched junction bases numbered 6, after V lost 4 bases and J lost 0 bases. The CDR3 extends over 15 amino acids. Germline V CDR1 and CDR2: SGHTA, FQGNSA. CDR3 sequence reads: CASSSPAGSSYEQYF. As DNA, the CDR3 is TGTGCCAGCAGCTCCCCAGCGGGGTCCTCCTACGAGCAGTACTTC.

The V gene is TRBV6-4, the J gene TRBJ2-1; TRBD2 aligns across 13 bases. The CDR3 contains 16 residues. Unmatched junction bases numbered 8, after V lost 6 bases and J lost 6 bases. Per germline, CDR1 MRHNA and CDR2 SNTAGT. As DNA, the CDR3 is TGTGCCAGCAGCGGGGGGGGACTAGCGGGACCCAATGAGCAGTTCTTC. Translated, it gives CASSGGGLAGPNEQFF.